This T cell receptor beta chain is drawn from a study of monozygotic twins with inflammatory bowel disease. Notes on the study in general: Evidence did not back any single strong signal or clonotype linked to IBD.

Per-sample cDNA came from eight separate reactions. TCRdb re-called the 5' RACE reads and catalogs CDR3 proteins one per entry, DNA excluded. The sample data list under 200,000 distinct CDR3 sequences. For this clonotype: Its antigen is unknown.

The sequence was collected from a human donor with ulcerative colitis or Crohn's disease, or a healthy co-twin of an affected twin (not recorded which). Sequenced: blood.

The CDR3 protein is CASSLGQFNSGNTIYF. The gene calls are TRBV5-1 and TRBJ1-3; TCRdb lists TRBD1, though no DNA is available to test this call. The CDR3 is 16 residues long. CDR1 SGHRS and CDR2 YFSETQ come from the germline V gene.